The T cell receptor (beta chain) described here comes from a study of beta chain features in type 1 diabetes. Overall study findings and caveats: Shortening of TCRB CDR3s, moderate but significant, appeared in all four CD4+ subsets of Type 1 diabetes patients. Across patients, naive, central memory and Treg TCRB repertoires exhibited apparently greater similarity than was observed across healthy donors. The study notes PCR might favor shorter templates equally in patients and controls.

The CDR3 covers 15 residues. V lost 4 bases and J lost 7; bases outside the gene matches: 2. The V gene's germline CDR1 is KGHSH and CDR2 LQKENI. This clone has more than one count but fewer than ten. Its antigen remains unidentified. Expressed TCRB transcripts were sequenced after all isolated RNA was converted to cDNA. Mean read depth for naive, central memory and regulatory T cell samples was around 3.5 million reads. Only in-frame clones appear in the TCRdb table, and some are missing; sequencing was by immunoSEQ multiplex PCR. Here the sample spans roughly 250,000 clones, approximately 20% being singletons.

Sequencing input: naive CD4+ T cells from blood. This clonotype originated in a woman aged 40 to 50 with type 1 diabetes. The chain uses TRBV18 and TRBJ1-6, with 12 bases matching TRBD1. The CDR3 DNA reads as TGTGCCAGCTCACTAGGGACAGGGGGCAATTCACCCCTCCACTTT. This codes for CASSLGTGGNSPLHF.